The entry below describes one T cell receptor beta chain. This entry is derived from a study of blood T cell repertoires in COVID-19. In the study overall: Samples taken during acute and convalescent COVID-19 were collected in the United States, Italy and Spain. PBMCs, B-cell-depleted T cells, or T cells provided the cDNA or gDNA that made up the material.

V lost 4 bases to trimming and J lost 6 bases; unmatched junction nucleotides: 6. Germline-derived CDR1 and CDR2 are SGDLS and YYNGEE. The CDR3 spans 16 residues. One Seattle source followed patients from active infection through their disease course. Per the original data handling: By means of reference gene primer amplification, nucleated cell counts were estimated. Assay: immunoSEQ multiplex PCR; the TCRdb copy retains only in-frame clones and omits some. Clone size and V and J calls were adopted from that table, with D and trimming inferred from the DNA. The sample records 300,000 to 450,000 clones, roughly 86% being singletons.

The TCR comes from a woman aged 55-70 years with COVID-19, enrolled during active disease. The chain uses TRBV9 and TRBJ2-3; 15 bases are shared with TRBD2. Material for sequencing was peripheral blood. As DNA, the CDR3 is TGTGCCAGCAGCCCGGGACTAGCGGGGGGAAGGGATACGCAGTATTTT. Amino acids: CASSPGLAGGRDTQYF.